A single sample gave rise to the 12 T cell receptor beta chains below, sequenced in a study of cytomegalovirus exposure and HLA in healthy donors. Both 60 Vbeta primers and 13 Jbeta primers went into the PCR. Clones were sequenced by immunoSEQ multiplex PCR, and TCRdb holds only the in-frame ones, with some missing. Counted here are roughly 100,000 clones, approximately 80% occurring once; the ten biggest clones make up roughly 5.4%. The sample comprised PBMCs. Every receptor here comes from a woman under 30 in good health and CMV-seropositive.

For the CDR3, the DNA is TGTGCCAGCAGAACGGGACAGAATCTTTACTTC. Translated: CASRTGQNLYF. The genes are TRBV6-5 and TRBJ2-4, with 7 bases matching TRBD1. Germline V gene lookup returns CDR1 MNHEY and CDR2 SVGAGI. With 6 bases clipped from V and 16 bases from J, the junction kept 9 bases outside the gene matches. The CDR3 is 11 residues long.

The chain is built from TRBV19 and TRBJ1-1; D remains ambiguous. Germline lookup yields CDR1 LNHDA and CDR2 SQIVND (reference sequence). The CDR3 is made up of 13 amino acids. V lost 5 bases to trimming and J lost 1 base, with 8 bases between them. DNA for the CDR3: TGTGCCAGTAGTGACCGAGGGAACACTGAAGCTTTCTTT. Translation: CASSDRGNTEAFF.

This clone was observed a handful of times. The chain joins TRBV6-5 to TRBJ2-3; D is unclear. The CDR3 covers 12 residues. Germline V gene lookup returns CDR1 MNHEY and CDR2 SVGAGI. The V and J ends lost 4 bases and 2 bases respectively, with 4 bases between them. CDR3 in DNA: TGTGCCAGCAGTTCCAACACAGATACGCAGTATTTT. As protein: CASSSNTDTQYF.

The chain recombines TRBV5-1 with TRBJ2-5; 7 nucleotides match TRBD2. V lost 4 bases, J lost 6 bases, and 12 bases stayed unmatched. Germline V gives CDR1 SGHRS, CDR2 YFSETQ. This CDR3 region has 15 residues. In DNA, the CDR3 is TGCGCCAGCAGCCAGGACGGCGGGAGAGAACAGACCCAGTACTTC. It is translated as CASSQDGGREQTQYF.

There are a few counts of this clone. This rearrangement joins TRBV6-5 to TRBJ2-1, with 8 bases fitting TRBD1. CDR3 length equals 12 residues. V trimming: 6 bases; J trimming: 8 bases; junction bases outside the gene matches: 3. The germline V gene has CDR1 MNHEY and CDR2 SVGAGI. CDR3 coding DNA: TGTGCCAGCAGCGGACAGGGTCATGAGCAGTTCTTC. It yields the protein CASSGQGHEQFF.

The chain carries TRBV18 and TRBJ2-1; 11 bases are a match to TRBD2. Germline-derived CDR1 and CDR2 are KGHSH and LQKENI. The V and J ends lost 3 bases and 10 bases, in that order; junction bases with no gene match: 5. The CDR3 runs to 14 residues. The CDR3 DNA is TGTGCCAGCTCACCGCTAGCGGGAGGACACGAGCAGTTCTTC. Protein: CASSPLAGGHEQFF.

V and J are TRBV13 and TRBJ1-4; 12 bases match TRBD1. From germline, CDR1 is PRHDT and CDR2 FYEKMQ (reference sequence). The J segment lost 8 bases and the V segment lost 5 bases, leaving 12 bases of the junction unmatched. The CDR3 has 17 amino acids. The CDR3 loop reads CASSPGGTGGLGEKLFF. As DNA, the CDR3 is TGTGCCAGCAGCCCAGGGGGGACAGGGGGCCTAGGAGAAAAACTGTTTTTT.

The V call is TRBV2, the J call TRBJ2-7, with TRBD1 matching over 9 bases. The CDR3 spans 14 residues. CDR1 and CDR2 (germline): SNHLY, FYNNEI. With 6 bases clipped from V and 2 bases from J, the junction kept 5 bases outside the gene matches. The CDR3 DNA reads as TGTGCCAGCAGCAGGGACAGGGTGGCCTACGAGCAGTACTTC. Protein sequence: CASSRDRVAYEQYF.

In its sample, this clone was seen a few times. The chain recombines TRBV9 with TRBJ2-7; D is unresolved. The length of the CDR3 is 17 residues. Germline CDR1 is SGDLS and CDR2 is YYNGEE. Deletions cut 0 bases from V and 3 bases from J, with 19 bases between. As DNA, the CDR3 is TGTGCCAGCAGCGTAGGGCCCGGTGGCACAGTAGGCTACGAGCAGTACTTC. Encoded protein: CASSVGPGGTVGYEQYF.

This chain links TRBV9 with TRBJ2-1, with TRBD1 as a possible D gene (5 bases). Trimming pared 2 bases from V and 6 bases from J, leaving 18 bases between. This CDR3 comprises 16 residues. CDR1 and CDR2 from the germline V gene are SGDLS and YYNGEE. CDR3: CASSVPQGGATNEQFF. CDR3 sequence (DNA): TGTGCCAGCAGCGTCCCTCAAGGTGGGGCGACCAATGAGCAGTTCTTC.

This clone has only one observation. The chain combines TRBV2 with TRBJ2-7, with a weak D call TRBD1 (6 bases). V lost 8 bases to trimming and J lost 9 bases, with 20 bases between them. The CDR3 is made up of 13 amino acids. Germline CDR1 reads SNHLY; CDR2 reads FYNNEI. CDR3 bases: TGTGCCAGCCGTGGGGGACACAACCCGGGGCAGTACTTC. Protein sequence: CASRGGHNPGQYF.

The chain is built from TRBV2 and TRBJ1-2, with TRBD1 matching over 10 bases. CDR3 length: 16 amino acids. V gave up 8 bases and J gave up 2 bases; unmatched junction bases: 11. Germline assignment: CDR1 SNHLY and CDR2 FYNNEI. The CDR3 region is CASEPGQGIGNYGYTF. The CDR3 coding sequence is TGTGCCAGCGAACCGGGACAGGGGATCGGAAACTATGGCTACACCTTC.